The next 30 T cell receptor beta chains were all read from a single sample in a study of metastatic and nonmetastatic thyroid tumors. No patient had received any treatment before thyroid surgery. TCRdb reprocessed the PCR reads via MiXCR. The data hold about 15,000 clones, with approximately 23% observed a single time. Input material: tumor tissue. The receptors originated from a female donor with papillary thyroid cancer or a benign thyroid nodule (not recorded which). Some clones in this sample may be carry-over from other donors' samples.

Details on this clone: Germline is not matched at one junction end, which may reflect a read error. The same CDR3 can be traced to other DNA sequences in this sample. The chain carries TRBV5-1 and TRBJ1-1; the D gene is possibly TRBD1 (5 bases). Germline V gene data show CDR1 as SGHRS and CDR2 as YFSETQ. There are 14 residues in the CDR3. The CDR3 coding sequence is TGCGCTAGCAGCTTGGCCTCCGGGGGTACTGAAGCTTTCTTT. This sequence encodes CASSLASGGTEAFF.

There are many counts of this clone. V gene TRBV6-2 or TRBV6-3 combines with J gene TRBJ1-1; D is undetermined. The V and J ends lost 2 bases and 6 bases respectively, with 10 bases between them. This CDR3 is built from 13 residues. Germline V CDR1 and CDR2: MNHEY, SVGEGT. CDR3 sequence (DNA): TGTGCCAGCAGTTACCGAGGGTTTTCTGAAGCTTTCTTT. Translation gives CASSYRGFSEAFF.

As to this clone: A read error may account for a junction end that differs from germline. V and J are TRBV6-4 and TRBJ2-2; 7 bases align to TRBD2. The CDR3 covers 15 residues. Germline V CDR1 and CDR2: MRHNA, SNTAGT. In nucleotides, the CDR3 is TGTGCCAGCAGTGACTCGAGGGAGGGGAGCGGGAAGCTTTTTTTT. Protein product: CASSDSREGSGKLFF.

In this sample, this clone turned up a few times. The rearrangement uses TRBV12-3 or TRBV12-4 and TRBJ1-2; D remains unclear. Trimming stripped 1 base from V and 3 bases from J, with 6 bases between. This CDR3 comprises 13 residues. CDR3 DNA sequence: TGTGCCAGCAGTTTAGGACTGGACTATGGCTACACCTTC. Translated, it gives CASSLGLDYGYTF.

In this sample, this clone turned up many times. The chain has TRBV29-1 and TRBJ1-3, with TRBD1 identical over 7 bases. J lost 3 bases, V lost 6 bases, and 8 bases had no gene match. CDR3 length: 14 residues. CDR1 is SQVTM, CDR2 ANQGSEA, per germline. The CDR3 sequence: CSVGGQSFGNTIYF. CDR3 DNA: TGCAGCGTGGGGGGACAGTCATTTGGAAACACCATATATTTT. The full variable domain, rest sourced from reference TRBV29-1 and TRBJ1-3, is SAVISQKPSRDICQRGTSLTIQCQVDSQVTMMFWYRQQPGQSLTLIATANQGSEATYESGFVIDKFPISRPNLTFSTLTVSNMSPEDSSIYLCSVGGQSFGNTIYFGEGSWLTVV.

This clone has at least ten counts. The chain carries TRBV24-1 and TRBJ1-1; D might be TRBD1 (5 bases). Per the germline V gene, CDR1 is KGHDR and CDR2 is SFDVKD. V lost 6 bases and J lost 0, with 7 bases in between. The CDR3 consists of 13 residues. The CDR3 DNA follows: TGTGCCACCAGTAGGGGAATGAACACTGAAGCTTTCTTT. It specifies CATSRGMNTEAFF.

This clone is medium-sized (0.01 to 0.1%). This chain uses TRBV12-3 or TRBV12-4 with TRBJ2-3; D uncertain. Trimming stripped 6 bases from V and 1 base from J, with 14 bases between. The CDR3 is 15 residues long. Here the CDR3 reads CASSPNLFGTDTQYF. The CDR3 DNA reads TGTGCCAGCAGCCCTAACCTCTTCGGCACAGATACGCAGTATTTT.

This clone was seen ten or more times. The chain joins TRBV14 to TRBJ2-3; D may be TRBD2 (6 bases). Germline V gene data show CDR1 as SGHDN and CDR2 as FVKESK. V gave up 2 bases and J gave up 5 bases, with 20 bases separating them. The length of the CDR3 is 17 residues. The CDR3 loop is CASSQLRGRRRQDTQYF. The CDR3 region has the DNA TGTGCCAGCAGCCAACTACGGGGGAGGAGAAGGCAAGATACGCAGTATTTT.

This clone was picked up many times. The chain uses TRBV5-1 and TRBJ2-7; D perhaps matches TRBD1 (5 bases). Trimming removed 0 bases from V and 6 bases from J, with 13 bases in between. Looked up from germline, CDR1 is SGHRS and CDR2 is YFSETQ. This CDR3 has 14 amino acids. CDR3 sequence (DNA): TGCGCCAGCAGCTTGGGGCAGGGCTCGGCCGAGCAGTACTTC. Protein product: CASSLGQGSAEQYF.

By sample share, this clone is medium-sized. The chain carries TRBV12-3 or TRBV12-4 and TRBJ2-7; TRBD2 might be the D (6 bases). The V end was cut by 5 bases, the J end by 0 bases, with 11 bases between. This CDR3 is built from 14 residues. CDR3: CASSRDSTSYEQYF. CDR3 DNA sequence: TGTGCCAGCAGTCGGGACTCTACCTCCTACGAGCAGTACTTC.

The chain links TRBV24-1 to TRBJ2-1; 7 nucleotides align to TRBD2. Germline-derived CDR1 and CDR2 are KGHDR and SFDVKD. There are 13 residues in the CDR3. The DNA for the CDR3 is TGTGCTACCTCCGCGGGAGTGATTAATGAGCAGTTCTTC. It specifies CATSAGVINEQFF.

The V and J genes are TRBV5-1 and TRBJ2-7, with 9 bases that match TRBD1. The V gene end was trimmed by 7 bases and the J gene end by 2 bases; junction bases not matched to a gene: 7. There are 14 residues in the CDR3. Germline V gene sequence: CDR1 SGHRS, CDR2 YFSETQ. The CDR3 coding sequence is TGCGCCAGCTCTGAGGGGACAGGGACCTACGAGCAGTACTTC. Translated, it gives CASSEGTGTYEQYF.

As concerns this clone: Being one base from a much bigger clone, this may be a read error. Other DNA sequences within the sample encode an identical CDR3. The chain combines TRBV4-1 with TRBJ2-3, with 10 nucleotides matching TRBD2. The CDR3 totals 15 residues. V gave up 3 bases and J gave up 6 bases; unmatched junction bases: 6. Germline CDR1 is MGHRA and CDR2 is YSYEKL. In nucleotides, the CDR3 is TGCGCCAGCAGCCAGGGGTTAGCGGGAGGTGATACGCAGTATTTT. Translated, it gives CASSQGLAGGDTQYF.

There are many counts of this clone. The chain carries TRBV5-5 and TRBJ2-7; D gene uncertain. The germline gives CDR1 SGHKS, CDR2 YYEKEE (reference sequence). The germline V and J ends were trimmed by 0 bases and 4 bases, with 8 bases remaining between them. The CDR3 sequence is 13 residues long. Here the CDR3 reads CASSLEYQYEQYF. The CDR3 DNA reads TGTGCCAGCAGCTTGGAGTACCAATACGAGCAGTACTTC.

This clone was recorded at least ten times. This chain joins TRBV7-2 and TRBJ2-3; perhaps TRBD2 as D (7 bases). Germline assignment: CDR1 SGHTA and CDR2 FQGNSA. The V end lost 11 bases, the J end lost 2 bases, and 14 bases lay between the germline ends. CDR3 length equals 13 residues. CDR3 DNA: TGTGCCGGGTCCGGGGGGCTCACAGATACGCAGTATTTT. Translating it yields CAGSGGLTDTQYF.

In its sample, this clone was seen many times. CDR3 region: CASSIARRGVREKLFF. The CDR3 DNA is TGTGCCAGTAGTATAGCCCGCCGGGGTGTTCGGGAAAAACTGTTTTTT. The gene calls are TRBV19 and TRBJ1-4; the D is unclear. V shed 1 base and J shed 8 bases, with 17 bases lying between them. Germline V lookup: CDR1 LNHDA, CDR2 SQIVND (reference sequence). This CDR3 is 16 amino acids long. Full variable domain (missing parts from reference TRBV19 and TRBJ1-4): DGGITQSPKYLFRKEGQNVTLSCEQNLNHDAMYWYRQDPGQGLRLIYYSQIVNDFQKGDIAEGYSVSREKKESFPLTVTSAQKNPTAFYLCASSIARRGVREKLFFGSGTQLSVL.

Relative to its sample, this clone is medium-sized. The chain uses TRBV27 and TRBJ1-2, with D possibly matching TRBD1 (6 bases). The CDR3 spans 14 residues. Trimming removed 2 bases from V and 6 bases from J, with 13 bases in between. Germline V gene lookup returns CDR1 MNHEY and CDR2 SMNVEV (reference sequence). This CDR3 reads CASSLGGGGDGYTF. The CDR3 coding sequence is TGTGCCAGCAGTTTAGGGGGAGGGGGAGATGGCTACACCTTC.

This sequence joins TRBV13 and TRBJ2-7; TRBD1 agrees at 9 bases. There are 17 residues in the CDR3. The V and J ends lost 3 bases and 2 bases, in that order; junction bases with no gene match: 11. CDR1 and CDR2 from the germline V gene are PRHDT and FYEKMQ (reference sequence). This chain's CDR3 is CASSFLNRGQMAYEQYF. The CDR3 DNA reads as TGTGCCAGCAGCTTCCTCAACAGGGGGCAAATGGCCTACGAGCAGTACTTC.

This clone was seen repeatedly, ten times or more. As DNA, the CDR3 is TGTGCCAGCAGCTTAGATTTTGGGCGGCTCTATGGCTACACCTTC. It translates to CASSLDFGRLYGYTF. The chain recombines TRBV7-9 with TRBJ1-2; no definite D call. Germline V gives CDR1 SEHNR, CDR2 FQNEAQ (reference sequence). Trimming took off 1 base at V and 4 bases at J, with 13 bases between the two ends. The CDR3 extends over 15 amino acids.

This clone was detected many times. The chain joins TRBV5-4 to TRBJ2-5; TRBD2 matches at 11 bases. The J segment lost 4 bases and the V segment lost 4 bases, leaving 6 bases of the junction unmatched. The CDR3 runs 15 residues. Germline lookup yields CDR1 SGHNT and CDR2 YYREEE (reference sequence). As DNA, the CDR3 is TGTGCCAGCAGCGAATCCGGGACTAGCGGAGAGACCCAGTACTTC. Translation gives CASSESGTSGETQYF.

The V and J genes are TRBV30 and TRBJ1-2; TRBD1 is a possible D gene (6 bases). The germline CDR1 and CDR2 sequences are GTSNPN and SVGIG (reference sequence). The CDR3 is made up of 14 amino acids. Between the trimmed V and J ends, which lost 2 bases and 8 bases, there was a span of 18 bases. CDR3 DNA: TGTGCCTGGAGTCTCACAGGGATCACGGGAGGCTACACCTTC. Translated, it gives CAWSLTGITGGYTF.

Worth noting for this clone: Since a much larger clone is just one base distant, this may be a read error. The chain uses TRBV20-1 and TRBJ2-5, with 15 bases identical to TRBD2. Germline V gene data show CDR1 as DFQATT and CDR2 as SNEGSKA (reference sequence). This CDR3 contains 18 residues. Unmatched junction bases numbered 8, after V lost 0 bases and J lost 3 bases. CDR3 DNA: TGCAGTGCTAGAGATCGGGGGACTAGCGGGAGGCCGAAAGAGACCCAGTACTTC. Its translation: CSARDRGTSGRPKETQYF.

This clone was seen repeatedly, ten times or more. Being one base from a much bigger clone, this may be a read error. The chain employs TRBV7-3 and TRBJ2-7; 8 bases match TRBD2. Germline-derived CDR1 and CDR2 are SGHTA and FQGTGA. This CDR3 comprises 13 residues. The CDR3 region is CASSLAGGHERYF. The CDR3 coding sequence is TGTGCCAGCAGCTTAGCGGGGGGCCACGAGCGGTACTTC.

This clone is large within its sample. This chain joins TRBV4-1 and TRBJ1-4; no clear D gene. V shed 1 base and J shed 0 bases, with 9 bases lying between them. CDR1 is MGHRA, CDR2 YSYEKL, per germline. This CDR3 is built from 16 residues. In DNA form, the CDR3 reads TGCGCCAGCAGCCAAGCCCATGGCGCAACTAATGAAAAACTGTTTTTT. Translating it yields CASSQAHGATNEKLFF.

This clone came up a few times. The chain employs TRBV28 and TRBJ1-2; TRBD1 might be the D (5 bases). Germline V gene lookup returns CDR1 MDHEN and CDR2 SYDVKM. Trimming stripped 7 bases from V and 8 bases from J, with 17 bases between. The CDR3 runs 13 residues. CDR3 protein: CASNEVRGKGYTF. The CDR3 bases are TGTGCCAGCAACGAAGTTCGGGGGAAGGGCTACACCTTC.

This clone is judged medium-sized. The rearrangement links TRBV3-1 to TRBJ1-2, with D uncertain. The CDR3 extends over 15 amino acids. In germline, CDR1 is LGHDT, CDR2 YNNKEL (reference sequence). V was clipped by 0 bases and J by 7 bases, with 15 bases between them. The chain's CDR3 is CASSQDYGGGVGYTF. For the CDR3, the DNA is TGTGCCAGCAGCCAAGATTACGGTGGCGGGGTTGGCTACACCTTC.

V gene TRBV4-1 combines with J gene TRBJ1-4; D gene uncertain. V was shortened by 2 bases and J by 5 bases, with 9 bases between the two germline ends. The CDR3 is 14 amino acids. Germline V gene lookup returns CDR1 MGHRA and CDR2 YSYEKL. CDR3 nucleotide sequence: TGCGCCAGCAGCCAACTAGGCAGCAATGAAAAACTGTTTTTT. Residues: CASSQLGSNEKLFF.

By sample share, this clone is medium-sized (0.01 to 0.1%). The chain is built from TRBV19 and TRBJ1-2; TRBD1 aligns across 12 bases. CDR1 and CDR2 (germline): LNHDA, SQIVND (reference sequence). This CDR3 is 14 amino acids long. Unmatched junction bases numbered 5, after V lost 8 bases and J lost 4 bases. The chain's CDR3 is CASGRDRGLYGYTF. The CDR3 nucleotides are TGTGCCAGTGGCCGGGACAGGGGGCTCTATGGCTACACCTTC.

Points on this clone: One end of the junction varies from germline; a read error may be responsible. The chain employs TRBV12-5 and TRBJ2-5; D unclear. CDR1 LGHNT and CDR2 FRNRAP come from the germline V gene. The CDR3 totals 14 residues. The CDR3 DNA sequence: TGTGCTATTGGTCCTGACCTAATGGTAGAGACCCGGTACTTC. Protein: CAIGPDLMVETRYF.

This clone was counted at least ten times. This could be a read error, since a much larger clone is one nucleotide away. Other DNA sequences from this sample encode an identical CDR3 as well. This chain connects TRBV7-3 to TRBJ2-7; D possibly uses TRBD1 or TRBD2 (5 bases each). Germline-derived CDR1 and CDR2 are SGHTA and FQGTGA. This CDR3 has 15 residues. Trimming stripped 9 bases from V and 1 base from J, with 19 bases between. CDR3 residues: CASSVTGLSSYEQYF. The CDR3 coding sequence is TGTGCCAGTAGCGTTACAGGTTTATCTTCCTACGAGCAGTACTTC.